Presented here are 29 T cell receptor beta chains from one specimen sequenced in a study of post-analysis software for immune sequencing data. Whole-study findings and limits: Patients had higher frequencies than controls of roughly 5 TRBV segments, including TRBV5-6, TRBV5-1 and TRBV20-1.

Antigens for these TCRs are unknown. Every TCR beta cDNA library bore unique molecular identifiers. TCRdb redid the calling of the PCR reads with MiXCR, one entry per CDR3 protein. The sample carries hundreds of thousands of distinct CDR3 sequences, roughly 27% recorded once. What was sequenced was blood. The receptor source for this set is a girl between 5 and 17 years old with multiple sclerosis.

There are a few counts of this clonotype. The V gene is TRBV6-2 or TRBV6-3, the J gene TRBJ2-1, with no clear D. V lost 2 bases to trimming and J lost 4 bases, with 15 bases between them. This CDR3 is built from 16 residues. Germline CDR1 reads MNHEY; CDR2 reads SVGEGT. CDR3 DNA sequence: TGTGCCAGCAGTTACCCCGGCACAAAAACTTACAATGAGCAGTTCTTC. This encodes CASSYPGTKTYNEQFF.

This chain joins TRBV28 and TRBJ1-5; no definite D call. V lost 5 bases and J 5 bases, leaving 16 bases between the germline ends. The CDR3 length is 15 residues. Germline-derived CDR1 and CDR2 are MDHEN and SYDVKM. CDR3 coding DNA: TGTGCCAGCAGTAGAAGAGGAGGTACTCATCAGCCCCAGCATTTT. Translating gives CASSRRGGTHQPQHF.

Regarding this clonotype: An end of the junction does not agree with germline; a read error may underlie this. The chain has TRBV20-1 and TRBJ2-7; D may match TRBD1 or TRBD2 (5 bases each). The germline CDR1 and CDR2 sequences are DFQATT and SNEGSKA (reference sequence). CDR3 length: 15 residues. In nucleotides, the CDR3 is TGCGGTGCTAGCCCCGCCGGCAGGGATGCGAGCGAGCAGTACTTC. This gives the protein CGASPAGRDASEQYF.

The rearrangement joins TRBV28 to TRBJ2-1; the D gene is possibly TRBD2 (5 bases). CDR3 length: 16 residues. Germline lookup yields CDR1 MDHEN and CDR2 SYDVKM. V lost 1 base and J lost 5, with 15 bases in between. The CDR3 coding sequence is TGTGCCAGCAGTTTATTATCGGAGGTGGGTGACAATGAGCAGTTCTTC. Translated, it gives CASSLLSEVGDNEQFF.

This clonotype was seen more than once but under ten times. The V and J genes are TRBV12-3 or TRBV12-4 and TRBJ2-1, with TRBD1 as a possible D gene (6 bases). Trimming cost V 6 bases and J 4 bases, with 16 bases left between them. The CDR3 spans 15 residues. The DNA for the CDR3 is TGTGCCAGCAGCGCGTCGGGACACATTTACAATGAGCAGTTCTTC. It yields the protein CASSASGHIYNEQFF.

This clonotype has more than one count but fewer than ten. The V call is TRBV27, the J call TRBJ2-3; TRBD2 matches 7 bases. The CDR3 is 17 amino acids. The J segment lost 2 bases and the V segment lost 5 bases, leaving 13 bases of the junction unmatched. Germline loops: CDR1 MNHEY, CDR2 SMNVEV (reference sequence). For the CDR3, the DNA is TGTGCCAGCAGTCGCCCCTGGGAGGGAGGGCACACAGATACGCAGTATTTT. Translating gives CASSRPWEGGHTDTQYF.

The chain carries TRBV14 and TRBJ2-3, with D perhaps given as TRBD1 or TRBD2 (5 bases each). The CDR3 totals 13 residues. Germline CDR1 is SGHDN and CDR2 is FVKESK. Between the trimmed V and J ends, which lost 1 base and 14 bases, there was a span of 16 bases. DNA of the CDR3: TGTGCCAGCAGCCAAGCCGGGACCCCCGTGCGGTATTTT. It yields the protein CASSQAGTPVRYF.

This clonotype was observed a handful of times. The V and J genes are TRBV20-1 and TRBJ1-6; possibly TRBD1 for D (6 bases). CDR1 is DFQATT and CDR2 is SNEGSKA in the germline V gene (reference sequence). The CDR3 loop spans 17 amino acids. Trimming left V 1 base short and J 2 bases short, with 15 bases between. Here the CDR3 DNA reads TGCAGTGCTAGAGCTCGTGGCAGGGGCGCCTATAATTCACCCCTCCACTTT. The encoded protein is CSARARGRGAYNSPLHF.

The chain combines TRBV20-1 with TRBJ1-5; D is perhaps TRBD1 (5 bases). The V gene's germline CDR1 is DFQATT and CDR2 SNEGSKA (reference sequence). V was clipped by 7 bases and J by 4 bases, with 20 bases between them. This CDR3 is 15 amino acids long. CDR3 protein: CSGSDGASRNQPQHF. Here the CDR3 DNA reads TGCAGTGGGTCGGACGGGGCATCCCGAAATCAGCCCCAGCATTTT.

This clonotype was observed a handful of times. The rearrangement links TRBV9 to TRBJ2-3; D ambiguous. The V end lost 0 bases, the J end lost 2 bases, and 7 bases lay between the germline ends. The CDR3 runs 14 residues. Germline loops: CDR1 SGDLS, CDR2 YYNGEE. The CDR3 is CASSVAIFTDTQYF. The CDR3 nucleotides are TGTGCCAGCAGCGTAGCTATTTTCACAGATACGCAGTATTTT.

The V gene is TRBV14, the J gene TRBJ1-1, with D uncertain. From germline, CDR1 is SGHDN and CDR2 FVKESK. Between the trimmed V and J ends, which lost 3 bases and 7 bases, there was a span of 21 bases. This CDR3 region has 16 residues. CDR3 loop: CASSHQVPGSNSEAFF. CDR3 nucleotides: TGTGCCAGCAGCCACCAGGTCCCGGGGAGTAATAGTGAAGCTTTCTTT.

This clonotype was found once. The rearrangement joins TRBV28 to TRBJ2-5, with 9 positions matching TRBD2. Unmatched junction bases numbered 8, after V lost 4 bases and J lost 5 bases. The CDR3 spans 15 residues. Germline V gene lookup returns CDR1 MDHEN and CDR2 SYDVKM. As DNA, the CDR3 is TGTGCCAGCAGTTCGTCGCGGGGGGGCCTGGAGACCCAGTACTTC. The encoded protein is CASSSSRGGLETQYF.

This rearrangement joins TRBV7-2 to TRBJ2-1; possibly TRBD1 or TRBD2 for D (6 bases each). V gave up 5 bases and J gave up 0 bases, with 17 bases separating them. From germline, CDR1 is SGHTA and CDR2 FQGNSA. The CDR3 length is 17 residues. This CDR3 reads CASSTRGRTSSYNEQFF. CDR3 coding DNA: TGTGCCAGCAGCACCCGGGGGCGGACGAGCTCCTACAATGAGCAGTTCTTC. Full variable domain (missing parts from reference TRBV7-2 and TRBJ2-1): GAGVSQSPSNKVTEKGKDVELRCDPISGHTALYWYRQSLGQGLEFLIYFQGNSAPDKSGLPSDRFSAERTGGSVSTLTIQRTQQEDSAVYLCASSTRGRTSSYNEQFFGPGTRLTVL.

The rearrangement uses TRBV4-3 and TRBJ2-1; no clear D. The V end was cut by 1 base, the J end by 7 bases, with 8 bases between. The CDR3 length is 13 residues. CDR1 and CDR2 from the germline V gene are LGHNA and YSLEER. Written as DNA, the CDR3 is TGCGCCAGCAGCCAAGGGCCTCATAATGAGCAGTTCTTC. This codes for CASSQGPHNEQFF.

The rearrangement uses TRBV10-3 and TRBJ1-2, with D unclear. The germline V gene encodes CDR1 ENHRY and CDR2 SYGVKD. The V gene lost 4 bases and the J gene lost 8 bases, with 8 bases spanning the gap. This CDR3 comprises 11 residues. CDR3 sequence (DNA): TGTGCCATCAGTGCGGGAGAGGGCTACACCTTC. Protein: CAISAGEGYTF.

This chain's CDR3 is CASSLGPPENTEAFF. In DNA form, the CDR3 reads TGTGCCAGCAGCTTAGGCCCCCCGGAGAACACTGAAGCTTTCTTT. The gene calls are TRBV7-2 and TRBJ1-1; D is ambiguous. The V gene lost 1 base and the J gene lost 1 base, with 10 bases spanning the gap. There are 15 residues in the CDR3. CDR1 is SGHTA, CDR2 FQGNSA, per germline.

J is TRBJ2-3 and V is TRBV21-1; the table calls TRBD2, which could not be checked here. TRBV21-1 is labeled a pseudogene. The CDR3 is 15 amino acids. The CDR3 protein is CASSSAGRLTDTQYF. Here the CDR3 DNA reads TGTGCCAGCAGCAGTGCGGGACGGCTAACAGATACGCAGTATTTT.

This clonotype was counted a few times. The gene calls are TRBV20-1 and TRBJ1-1; D gene uncertain. Trimming stripped 5 bases from V and 4 bases from J, with 11 bases between. CDR3 length: 12 amino acids. Germline CDR1 reads DFQATT; CDR2 reads SNEGSKA (reference sequence). The CDR3 protein is CSARRLGTEAFF. The CDR3 DNA reads as TGCAGTGCTCGCCGGTTGGGCACTGAAGCTTTCTTT.

This chain joins TRBV15 and TRBJ2-4; 8 bases map to TRBD1. V lost 0 bases to trimming and J lost 3 bases; unmatched junction nucleotides: 16. The CDR3 runs 20 residues. The germline V gene has CDR1 LNHNV and CDR2 YYDKDF (reference sequence). CDR3 DNA: TGTGCCACCAGCAGAGATCGGAGGACAGGGACGACCCGTGGCAAAAACATTCAGTACTTC. Its translation is CATSRDRRTGTTRGKNIQYF.

Here the CDR3 reads CASSTGTGELRVYGYTF. The CDR3 nucleotides are TGTGCCAGCAGTACCGGGACAGGCGAACTCAGGGTTTATGGCTACACCTTC. The V call is TRBV12-3 or TRBV12-4, the J call TRBJ1-2, with TRBD1 identical over 8 bases. The CDR3 covers 17 residues. Germline trimming cut 5 bases from V and 5 bases from J; bases unmatched to any gene: 16.

V and J are TRBV6-5 and TRBJ1-6; the D is unclear. Germline loops: CDR1 MNHEY, CDR2 SVGAGI. Trimming removed 0 bases from V and 7 bases from J, with 7 bases in between. This CDR3 has 14 residues. The CDR3 protein is CASSYSNPNSPLHF. CDR3 sequence (DNA): TGTGCCAGCAGTTACTCGAATCCCAATTCACCCCTCCACTTT.

This clonotype was recorded a few times. The CDR3 loop reads CASAPRASAPSYNEQFF. The CDR3 DNA sequence: TGTGCCAGTGCCCCCCGGGCTAGCGCCCCCTCCTACAATGAGCAGTTCTTC. The gene calls are TRBV7-2 and TRBJ2-1, with TRBD2 as a possible D gene (6 bases). The V end lost 9 bases, the J end lost 0 bases, and 21 bases lay between the germline ends. The CDR3 is 17 amino acids. From germline, CDR1 is SGHTA and CDR2 FQGNSA. The full variable domain, completed using reference TRBV7-2 and TRBJ2-1, is GAGVSQSPSNKVTEKGKDVELRCDPISGHTALYWYRQSLGQGLEFLIYFQGNSAPDKSGLPSDRFSAERTGGSVSTLTIQRTQQEDSAVYLCASAPRASAPSYNEQFFGPGTRLTVL.

As to this clonotype: One junction end does not reproduce the germline sequence, and a read error may be involved. The chain is built from TRBV12-3 or TRBV12-4 and TRBJ2-6; D possibly matches TRBD1 or TRBD2 (5 bases each). CDR3 length: 16 residues. CDR3 protein: CASSPRFGSGANALTF. CDR3 DNA: TGTGCCAGCAGTCCCCGTTTTGGGTCCGGGGCCAACGCCCTGACTTTC.

Turning to this clonotype: At one boundary the junction diverges from the germline segment, which might be a read error. The chain couples TRBV5-1 to TRBJ2-1; TRBD2 matches 11 bases. CDR1 and CDR2 from the germline V gene are SGHRS and YFSETQ. This CDR3 is built from 15 residues. The CDR3 DNA reads as TGCGCCAGCACCTTGACTAGCGGGGTTTACAACGAGCAGTTCTTC. It translates to CASTLTSGVYNEQFF.

The sample holds many counts of this clonotype. V gene TRBV5-1 combines with J gene TRBJ2-3; 8 bases map to TRBD1. The CDR3 loop spans 15 amino acids. Germline CDR1 SGHRS, CDR2 YFSETQ. With 7 bases clipped from V and 1 base from J, the junction kept 8 bases outside the gene matches. DNA for the CDR3: TGCGCCAGCGCAAGAGAGGACAGGGGCACAGATACGCAGTATTTT. This encodes CASAREDRGTDTQYF. Full variable domain (outside the CDR3, taken from reference TRBV5-1 and TRBJ2-3): KAGVTQTPRYLIKTRGQQVTLSCSPISGHRSVSWYQQTPGQGLQFLFEYFSETQRNKGNFPGRFSGRQFSNSRSEMNVSTLELGDSALYLCASAREDRGTDTQYFGPGTRLTVL.

This clonotype turned up a few times. The rearrangement uses TRBV28 and TRBJ1-2; 7 positions match TRBD1. This CDR3 has 13 amino acids. After removal of 6 bases from V and 4 bases from J, the junction contained 5 bases not matched to a gene. In germline, CDR1 is MDHEN, CDR2 SYDVKM. The CDR3 protein is CASSIAGGYGYTF. CDR3 bases: TGTGCCAGCAGCATCGCAGGGGGCTATGGCTACACCTTC.

This sequence joins TRBV28 and TRBJ1-2; 10 bases match TRBD1. Germline assignment: CDR1 MDHEN and CDR2 SYDVKM. This CDR3 region has 16 residues. V shed 6 bases, J shed 6 bases, and the junction held 13 bases outside the gene matches. The CDR3 here is CASRVKRGQGLHGYTF. The CDR3 coding sequence is TGTGCCAGCAGGGTTAAGAGGGGACAGGGGTTGCATGGCTACACCTTC.

The chain carries TRBV20-1 and TRBJ1-2, with D unclear. The CDR3 has 12 residues. Trimming stripped 6 bases from V and 2 bases from J, with 10 bases between. Germline V gene data show CDR1 as DFQATT and CDR2 as SNEGSKA (reference sequence). DNA for the CDR3: TGCAGTGCAGGCAGTTGGAACTATGGCTACACCTTC. The encoded protein is CSAGSWNYGYTF.

The CDR3 region has the DNA TGCGCCAGCAGCTGGGGACAGGGCAAGAACACTGAAGCTTTCTTT. It specifies CASSWGQGKNTEAFF. The V gene is TRBV5-1, the J gene TRBJ1-1; 9 bases fit TRBD1. V lost 3 bases to trimming and J lost 1 base; unmatched junction nucleotides: 4. The germline V gene encodes CDR1 SGHRS and CDR2 YFSETQ. There are 15 residues in the CDR3.